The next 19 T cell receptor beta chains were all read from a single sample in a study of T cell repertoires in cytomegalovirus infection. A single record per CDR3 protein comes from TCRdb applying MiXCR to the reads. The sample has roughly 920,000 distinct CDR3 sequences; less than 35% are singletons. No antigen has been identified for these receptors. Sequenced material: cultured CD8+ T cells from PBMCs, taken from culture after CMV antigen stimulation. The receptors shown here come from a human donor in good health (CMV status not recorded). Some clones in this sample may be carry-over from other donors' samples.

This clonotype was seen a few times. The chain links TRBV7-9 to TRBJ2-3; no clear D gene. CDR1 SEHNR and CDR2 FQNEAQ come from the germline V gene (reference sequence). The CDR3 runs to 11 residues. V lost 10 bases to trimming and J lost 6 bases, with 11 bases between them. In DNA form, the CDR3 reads TGTGCCACCGAGAGTCGGGATACGCAGTATTTT. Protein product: CATESRDTQYF. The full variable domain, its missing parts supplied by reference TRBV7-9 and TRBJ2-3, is DTGVSQNPRHKITKRGQNVTFRCDPISEHNRLYWYRQTLGQGPEFLTYFQNEAQLEKSRLLSDRFSAERPKGSFSTLEIQRTEQGDSAMYLCATESRDTQYFGPGTRLTVL.

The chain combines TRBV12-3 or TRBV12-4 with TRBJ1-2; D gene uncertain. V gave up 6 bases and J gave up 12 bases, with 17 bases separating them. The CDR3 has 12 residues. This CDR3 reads CASSLNLLVDTF. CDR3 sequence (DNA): TGTGCCAGCAGCCTCAATCTTCTCGTTGACACCTTC.

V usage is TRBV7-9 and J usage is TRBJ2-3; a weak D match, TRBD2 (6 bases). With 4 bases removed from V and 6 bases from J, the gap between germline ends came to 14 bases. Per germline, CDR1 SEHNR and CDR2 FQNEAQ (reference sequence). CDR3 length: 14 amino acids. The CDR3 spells CASSSTSLFDTQYF. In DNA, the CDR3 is TGTGCCAGCAGCTCGACTAGTCTTTTTGATACGCAGTATTTT.

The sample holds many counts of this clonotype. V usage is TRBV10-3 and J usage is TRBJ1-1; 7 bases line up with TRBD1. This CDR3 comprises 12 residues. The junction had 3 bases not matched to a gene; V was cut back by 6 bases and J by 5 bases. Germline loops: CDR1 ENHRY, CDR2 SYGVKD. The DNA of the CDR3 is TGTGCCATCAGGGCAGGGGGGACTGAAGCTTTCTTT. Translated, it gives CAIRAGGTEAFF.

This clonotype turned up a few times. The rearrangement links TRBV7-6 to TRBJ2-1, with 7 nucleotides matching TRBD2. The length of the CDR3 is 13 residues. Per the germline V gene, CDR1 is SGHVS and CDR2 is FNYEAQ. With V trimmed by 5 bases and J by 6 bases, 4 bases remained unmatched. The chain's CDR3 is CASSAGLSNEQFF. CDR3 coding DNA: TGTGCCAGCAGCGCGGGACTAAGCAATGAGCAGTTCTTC.

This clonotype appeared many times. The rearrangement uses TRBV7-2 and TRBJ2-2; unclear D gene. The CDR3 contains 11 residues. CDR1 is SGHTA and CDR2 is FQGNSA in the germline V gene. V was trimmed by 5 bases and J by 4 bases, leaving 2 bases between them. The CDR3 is CASSATGELFF. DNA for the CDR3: TGTGCCAGCAGCGCCACCGGGGAGCTGTTTTTT. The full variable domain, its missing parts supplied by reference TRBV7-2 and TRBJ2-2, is GAGVSQSPSNKVTEKGKDVELRCDPISGHTALYWYRQSLGQGLEFLIYFQGNSAPDKSGLPSDRFSAERTGGSVSTLTIQRTQQEDSAVYLCASSATGELFFGEGSRLTVL.

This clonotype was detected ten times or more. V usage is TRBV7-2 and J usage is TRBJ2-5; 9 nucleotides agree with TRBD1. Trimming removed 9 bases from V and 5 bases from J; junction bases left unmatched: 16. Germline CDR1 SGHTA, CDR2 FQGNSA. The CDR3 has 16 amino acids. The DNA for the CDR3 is TGTGCCAGGGCAGCTCCCCTACAGGGGGCGGTGGAGACCCAGTACTTC. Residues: CARAAPLQGAVETQYF.

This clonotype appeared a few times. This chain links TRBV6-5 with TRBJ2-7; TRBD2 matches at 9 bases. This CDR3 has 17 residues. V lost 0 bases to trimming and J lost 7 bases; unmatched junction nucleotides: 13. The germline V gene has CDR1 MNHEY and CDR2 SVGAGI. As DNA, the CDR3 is TGTGCCAGCAGTTACTCGGATCCCAGCGGGGGGATCCGGGAGCAGTACTTC. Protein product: CASSYSDPSGGIREQYF.

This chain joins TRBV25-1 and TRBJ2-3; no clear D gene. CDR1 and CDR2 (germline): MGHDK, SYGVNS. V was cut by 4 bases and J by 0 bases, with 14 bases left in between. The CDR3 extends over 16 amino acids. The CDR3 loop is CASSAIALSSTDTQYF. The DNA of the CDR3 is TGTGCCAGCAGTGCGATCGCGTTATCTAGCACAGATACGCAGTATTTT.

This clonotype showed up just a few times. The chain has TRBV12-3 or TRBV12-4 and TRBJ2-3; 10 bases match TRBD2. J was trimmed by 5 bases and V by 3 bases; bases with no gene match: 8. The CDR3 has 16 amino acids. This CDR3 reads CASSFWPSGGEDTQYF. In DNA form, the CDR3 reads TGTGCCAGCAGTTTTTGGCCTAGCGGGGGAGAAGATACGCAGTATTTT.

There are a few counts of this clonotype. CDR3 DNA: TGTGCCATCTGGGACAGGAGGAACACCGGGGAGCTGTTTTTT. Translated, it gives CAIWDRRNTGELFF. The chain links TRBV10-3 to TRBJ2-2; 8 nucleotides match TRBD1. CDR1 ENHRY and CDR2 SYGVKD come from the germline V gene. The CDR3 contains 14 residues. With 8 bases clipped from V and 1 base from J, the junction kept 3 bases outside the gene matches.

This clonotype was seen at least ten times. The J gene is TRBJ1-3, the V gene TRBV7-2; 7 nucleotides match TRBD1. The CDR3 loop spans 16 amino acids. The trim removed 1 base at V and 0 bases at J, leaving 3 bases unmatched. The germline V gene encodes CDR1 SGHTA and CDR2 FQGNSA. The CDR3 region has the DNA TGTGCCAGCAGCTTAGAGGGGGCGAGCTCTGGAAACACCATATATTTT. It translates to CASSLEGASSGNTIYF.

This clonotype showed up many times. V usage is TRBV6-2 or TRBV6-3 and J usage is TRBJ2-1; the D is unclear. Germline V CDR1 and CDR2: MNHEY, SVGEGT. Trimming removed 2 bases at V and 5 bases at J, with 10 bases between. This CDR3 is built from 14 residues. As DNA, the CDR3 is TGTGCCAGCAGTTACCTCGAGCCGGACAATGAGCAGTTCTTC. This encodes CASSYLEPDNEQFF.

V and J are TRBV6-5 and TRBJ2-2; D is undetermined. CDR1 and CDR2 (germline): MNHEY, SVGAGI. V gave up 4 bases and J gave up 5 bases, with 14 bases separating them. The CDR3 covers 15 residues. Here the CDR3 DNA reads TGTGCCAGCAGTTTAACCTTGTCGGTAACCGGGGAGCTGTTTTTT. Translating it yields CASSLTLSVTGELFF.

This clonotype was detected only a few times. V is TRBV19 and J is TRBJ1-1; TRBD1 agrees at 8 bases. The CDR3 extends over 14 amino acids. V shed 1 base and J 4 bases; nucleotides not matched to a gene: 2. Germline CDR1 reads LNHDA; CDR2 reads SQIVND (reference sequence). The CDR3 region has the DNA TGTGCCAGTAGTATAGCGACAGGGGTCACTGAAGCTTTCTTT. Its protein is CASSIATGVTEAFF.

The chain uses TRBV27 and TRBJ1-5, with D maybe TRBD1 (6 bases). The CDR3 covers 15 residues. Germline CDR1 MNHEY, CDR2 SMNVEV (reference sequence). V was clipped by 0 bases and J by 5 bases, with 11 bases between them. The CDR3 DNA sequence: TGTGCCAGCAGTTTATCATGGGACACGTATCAGCCCCAGCATTTT. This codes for CASSLSWDTYQPQHF.

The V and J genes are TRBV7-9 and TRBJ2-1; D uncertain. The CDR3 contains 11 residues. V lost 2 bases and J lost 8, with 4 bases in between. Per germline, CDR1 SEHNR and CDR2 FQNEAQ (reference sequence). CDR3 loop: CASSLQDEQFF. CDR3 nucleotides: TGTGCCAGCAGCTTACAGGATGAGCAGTTCTTC. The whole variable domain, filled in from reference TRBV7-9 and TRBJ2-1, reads DTGVSQNPRHKITKRGQNVTFRCDPISEHNRLYWYRQTLGQGPEFLTYFQNEAQLEKSRLLSDRFSAERPKGSFSTLEIQRTEQGDSAMYLCASSLQDEQFFGPGTRLTVL.

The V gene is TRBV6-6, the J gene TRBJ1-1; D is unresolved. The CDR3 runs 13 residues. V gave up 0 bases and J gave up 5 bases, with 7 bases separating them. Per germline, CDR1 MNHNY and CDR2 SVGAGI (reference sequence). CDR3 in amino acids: CASSYSPMTEAFF. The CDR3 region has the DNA TGTGCCAGCAGTTACTCCCCAATGACTGAAGCTTTCTTT.

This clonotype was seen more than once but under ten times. In DNA form, the CDR3 reads TGTGCCAGCAGTGAGGACCGAACAACAGTCGGCAATCAGCCCCAGCATTTT. As protein: CASSEDRTTVGNQPQHF. The chain uses TRBV2 and TRBJ1-5; no definite D call. Trimming stripped 3 bases from V and 2 bases from J, with 17 bases between. The germline V gene encodes CDR1 SNHLY and CDR2 FYNNEI. The CDR3 sequence is 17 residues long.